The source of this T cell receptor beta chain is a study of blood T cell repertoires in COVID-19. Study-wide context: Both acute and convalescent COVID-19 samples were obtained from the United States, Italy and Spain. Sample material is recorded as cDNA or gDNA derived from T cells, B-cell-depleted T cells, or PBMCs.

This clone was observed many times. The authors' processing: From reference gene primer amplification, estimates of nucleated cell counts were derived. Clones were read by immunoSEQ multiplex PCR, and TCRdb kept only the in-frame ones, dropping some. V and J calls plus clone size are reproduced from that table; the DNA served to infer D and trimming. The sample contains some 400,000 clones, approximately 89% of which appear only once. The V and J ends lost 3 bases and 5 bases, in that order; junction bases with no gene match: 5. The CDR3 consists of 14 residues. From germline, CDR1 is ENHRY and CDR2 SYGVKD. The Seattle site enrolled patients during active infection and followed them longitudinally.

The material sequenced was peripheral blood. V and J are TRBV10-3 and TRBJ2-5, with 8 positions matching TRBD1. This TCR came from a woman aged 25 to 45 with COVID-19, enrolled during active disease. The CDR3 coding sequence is TGTGCCATCAGTGATCGGGCAGGGGGCGAGACCCAGTACTTC. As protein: CAISDRAGGETQYF.